Given below is one T cell receptor (beta chain) in context. CDR3 regions were amplified by Arm-PCR using iRepertoire HTBI primers to build TCR beta libraries. TCRdb ran MiXCR on the multiplex PCR reads and lists one entry per CDR3 protein. The data contain more than 650,000 distinct CDR3 sequences, about 30% of them seen just once; the ten biggest clones take up 35% to 55%. The sample originates from a study of regulatory T cells in long-lasting Graves disease. Time point in this sample: persistent/refractory GD, antithyroid drugs over 5 years with positive TRAb. RNA extracted from PBMCs served as the sequencing template. Patients with Graves' disease were diagnosed by American Thyroid Association guidelines. Germline CDR1 is SGDLS and CDR2 is YYNGEE. The CDR3 sequence is 17 residues long. The V end was cut by 4 bases, the J end by 2 bases, with 21 bases between.

The sample was peripheral blood mononuclear cells (PBMCs), taken when the disease was refractory, from a patient treated with antithyroid drugs. This sequence originates from a female donor with Graves disease. V and J are TRBV9 and TRBJ1-2, with unresolved D. CDR3 region: CASSPRGPGERNYGYTF. Here the CDR3 DNA reads TGTGCCAGCAGCCCCCGGGGTCCAGGCGAAAGAAACTATGGCTACACCTTC.